The entry below describes one TCR beta chain. As yet, its antigen is unknown. This sample was taken from a study of PD-1 blockade in classical Hodgkin lymphoma. With 4 bases removed from V and 4 bases from J, the gap between germline ends came to 10 bases. Germline-derived CDR1 and CDR2 are SQVTM and ANQGSEA. The length of the CDR3 is 12 residues. After autologous stem cell transplantation all patients relapsed, and prior brentuximab vedotin exposure differed between cohorts. Only in-frame clones appear in the TCRdb table, and some are missing; sequencing was by immunoSEQ multiplex PCR. Among tens of thousands of clones listed, around 78% were seen once. General study points: Diversity similar to that of newly diagnosed patients was seen at baseline in complete responders.

This clonotype was obtained from a human donor with classical Hodgkin lymphoma. The sequencing here drew on peripheral blood mononuclear cells (PBMCs), taken at baseline. The chain links TRBV29-1 to TRBJ1-2, with D tentatively TRBD1 (5 bases). In DNA, the CDR3 is TGCAGCGTTGGGTCGGACACCTATGGCTACACCTTC. This codes for CSVGSDTYGYTF.